This entry is about one TCR beta chain. The antigen remains undetermined. TCRdb's table, derived via immunoSEQ multiplex PCR, lists solely in-frame clones and lacks some. This table holds some 60,000 clones, roughly 76% found once. The sample belongs to a study of a mutant IDH1 vaccine in newly diagnosed glioma. Study-level findings and limits: Of all patients, around 94% showed vaccine-induced immune responses.

Time point defined: week 35, safety follow-up. The study gave 300 ug of mutant IDH1 20-mer peptide per vaccine dose, with topical imiquimod. In germline, CDR1 is MNHEY, CDR2 SMNVEV (reference sequence). V was shortened by 4 bases and J by 0 bases, with 10 bases between the two germline ends. The CDR3 is made up of 14 amino acids. This receptor was identified in a man between 35 and 55 years old with glioma. This chain uses TRBV27 with TRBJ2-7; D is uncertain. Sequenced material: PBMCs, taken from a glioma patient whose treatment included an IDH1 peptide vaccine. CDR3 DNA: TGTGCCAGCAGTTCCCCTTTGACCTCCTACGAGCAGTACTTC. Translation gives CASSSPLTSYEQYF.